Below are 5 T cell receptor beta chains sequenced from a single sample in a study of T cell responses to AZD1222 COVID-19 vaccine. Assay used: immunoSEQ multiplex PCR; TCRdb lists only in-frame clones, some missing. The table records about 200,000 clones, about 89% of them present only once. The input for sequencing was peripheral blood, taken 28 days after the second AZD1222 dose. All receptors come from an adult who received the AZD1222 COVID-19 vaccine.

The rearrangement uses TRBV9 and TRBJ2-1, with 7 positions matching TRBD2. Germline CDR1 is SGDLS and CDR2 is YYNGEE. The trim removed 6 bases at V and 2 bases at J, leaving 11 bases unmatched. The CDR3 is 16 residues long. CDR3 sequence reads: CASTPLGGRAYNEQFF. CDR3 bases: TGTGCCAGCACCCCCCTGGGGGGGAGGGCCTACAATGAGCAGTTCTTC.

The CDR3 region has the DNA TGCAGTGCTAGTTCGGGAGCGGGAGTCTACGAGCAGTACTTC. This encodes CSASSGAGVYEQYF. The V call is TRBV20-1, the J call TRBJ2-7, with TRBD2 matching over 8 bases. V lost 3 bases and J lost 3; bases outside the gene matches: 7. The CDR3 is 14 residues long. Germline V gene data show CDR1 as DFQATT and CDR2 as SNEGSKA (reference sequence).

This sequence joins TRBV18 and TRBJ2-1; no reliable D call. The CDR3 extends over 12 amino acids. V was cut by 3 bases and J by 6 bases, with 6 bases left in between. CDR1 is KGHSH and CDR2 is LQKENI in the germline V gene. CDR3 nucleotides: TGTGCCAGCTCACCGGATAGCAATGAGCAGTTCTTC. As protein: CASSPDSNEQFF.

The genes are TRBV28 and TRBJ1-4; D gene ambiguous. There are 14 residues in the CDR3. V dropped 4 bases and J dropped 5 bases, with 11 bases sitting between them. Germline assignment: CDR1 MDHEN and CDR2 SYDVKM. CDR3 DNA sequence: TGTGCCAGCAGTTCACAGCCAGTGAATGAAAAACTGTTTTTT. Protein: CASSSQPVNEKLFF.

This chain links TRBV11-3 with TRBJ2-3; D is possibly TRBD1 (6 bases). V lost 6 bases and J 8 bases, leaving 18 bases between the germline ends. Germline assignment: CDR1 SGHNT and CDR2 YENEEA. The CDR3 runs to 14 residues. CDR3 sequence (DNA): TGTGCCAGCAGGAAGGACAGCGGAGACCCTACGCAGTATTTT. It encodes CASRKDSGDPTQYF.